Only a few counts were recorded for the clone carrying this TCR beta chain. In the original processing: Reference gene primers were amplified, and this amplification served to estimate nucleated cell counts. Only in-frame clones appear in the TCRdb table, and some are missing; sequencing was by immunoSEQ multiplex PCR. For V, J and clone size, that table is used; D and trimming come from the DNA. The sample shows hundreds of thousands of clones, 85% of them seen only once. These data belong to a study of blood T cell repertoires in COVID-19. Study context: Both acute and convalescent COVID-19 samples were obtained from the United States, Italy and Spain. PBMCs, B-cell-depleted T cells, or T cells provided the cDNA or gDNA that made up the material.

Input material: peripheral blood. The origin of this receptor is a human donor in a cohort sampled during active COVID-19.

For the CDR3, the DNA is TGTGCCAGCAGCTTGGGTCCCGCGGTTTCCTACGAGCAGTACTTC. Translation: CASSLGPAVSYEQYF. This chain connects TRBV5-6 to TRBJ2-7; D is ambiguous. V was cut by 0 bases and J by 1 base, with 11 bases left in between. The CDR3 is 15 residues long. Germline V gene lookup returns CDR1 SGHDT and CDR2 YYEEEE.